This TCR beta chain stems from a study of blood T cell repertoires in COVID-19. Overall study context: Acute-phase and convalescent COVID-19 samples originated in the United States, Italy and Spain.

Per the authors' pipeline: Researchers report that nucleated cell counts were estimated from reference gene primer amplification. Profiled with immunoSEQ multiplex PCR; TCRdb holds only in-frame clones, not every one. That table gives V, J and clone size, and the DNA gave D and trimming. The sample lists around 440,000 clones, 88% occurring once. The TCR was taken from a woman aged 50 to 65 with COVID-19, enrolled during active disease. Sequencing input: peripheral blood.

CDR3 nucleotide sequence: TGTGCCAGCAGTGACCTCAGGGAGGCGGATGAAAAACTGTTTTTT. Translation: CASSDLREADEKLFF. The rearrangement uses TRBV25-1 and TRBJ1-4, with D tentatively TRBD1 (5 bases). The CDR3 has 15 residues. Germline lookup yields CDR1 MGHDK and CDR2 SYGVNS. V lost 3 bases and J lost 6, with 14 bases in between.